The 22 T cell receptor beta chains reported below all come from one sample, sequenced in a study of OX40 agonist ivuxolimab in advanced cancers. Using immunoSEQ multiplex PCR, the repertoire was profiled, and TCRdb retains in-frame clones only, with some absent. The sample includes around 60,000 clones, around nine tenths seen only once; the top ten take 18%. The source material was CD4+ or CD8+ T cells sorted from blood, sampled in a trial of the OX40 agonist ivuxolimab. The receptors here all came from an adult with an advanced solid tumor such as melanoma, head and neck, liver or kidney cancer.

The chain recombines TRBV7-6 with TRBJ2-2, with 7 positions matching TRBD1. Trimming took 1 base from V and 6 from J; bases not matched to a gene: 2. Per germline, CDR1 SGHVS and CDR2 FNYEAQ. The CDR3 is 14 residues long. CDR3 sequence (DNA): TGTGCCAGCAGCTTAGGACAGGGTGCCGGGGAGCTGTTTTTT. It codes for CASSLGQGAGELFF.

This clone was seen a few times. Other DNA sequences in this sample translate to the same CDR3. The chain combines TRBV27 with TRBJ2-7, with D possibly TRBD2 on 5 matching bases. V was pared by 5 bases and J by 3 bases, with 14 bases between. The CDR3 has 14 amino acids. Per the germline V gene, CDR1 is MNHEY and CDR2 is SMNVEV (reference sequence). The CDR3, as DNA: TGTGCCAGCAGTCCCTCGGGATACCTCTACGAGCAGTACTTC. Its translation is CASSPSGYLYEQYF.

The V and J genes are TRBV7-2 and TRBJ1-1; D is possibly TRBD1 (5 bases). The V and J ends lost 4 bases and 5 bases respectively, with 11 bases between them. The germline gives CDR1 SGHTA, CDR2 FQGNSA. The CDR3 spans 13 residues. This CDR3 is CASSSVGGTEAFF. The CDR3 DNA sequence: TGTGCCAGCAGCTCCGTCGGGGGGACTGAAGCTTTCTTT.

This clone appeared a few times. The rearrangement joins TRBV10-1 to TRBJ2-2, with unresolved D. V was cut by 0 bases and J by 2 bases, with 10 bases left in between. Per the germline V gene, CDR1 is WNHNN and CDR2 is SYGVQD (reference sequence). The CDR3 has 16 residues. The DNA for the CDR3 is TGCGCCAGCAGTGAGTCGTCAGAGTTCAACACCGGGGAGCTGTTTTTT. Translated, it gives CASSESSEFNTGELFF.

The chain employs TRBV25-1 and TRBJ1-1; a possible D gene is TRBD1 (5 bases). Per the germline V gene, CDR1 is MGHDK and CDR2 is SYGVNS. V was cut by 3 bases and J by 1 base, with 9 bases left in between. The CDR3 totals 14 residues. The CDR3 protein is CASSDQGWNTEAFF. The CDR3 DNA is TGTGCCAGCAGTGATCAGGGTTGGAACACTGAAGCTTTCTTT.

The rearrangement joins TRBV4-1 to TRBJ1-2; D not certain. V was clipped by 6 bases and J by 1 base, with 15 bases between them. Germline V gene sequence: CDR1 MGHRA, CDR2 YSYEKL. The CDR3 contains 15 residues. The CDR3 sequence: CASSQIGFYNYGYTF. The CDR3 bases are TGCGCCAGCAGTCAAATCGGATTCTATAACTATGGCTACACCTTC.

The J gene is TRBJ1-1, the V gene TRBV6-6; D uncertain. Trimming removed 8 bases from V and 6 bases from J, with 10 bases in between. Germline lookup yields CDR1 MNHNY and CDR2 SVGAGI (reference sequence). The CDR3 consists of 11 residues. CDR3 DNA: TGTGCCAGCCTCGAGGTCTCTGAAGCTTTCTTT. It translates to CASLEVSEAFF.

Here the CDR3 reads CASSQDRTGLALSEQFF. The CDR3 region has the DNA TGCGCCAGCAGCCAAGATCGGACTGGACTAGCTCTCAGTGAGCAGTTCTTC. This sequence joins TRBV4-3 and TRBJ2-1; 8 bases are a match to TRBD2. CDR1 and CDR2 (germline): LGHNA, YSLEER. CDR3 length: 17 amino acids. V lost 0 bases, J lost 9 bases, and 13 bases stayed unmatched.

CDR3 protein: CASSVTGSDQPQHF. In nucleotides, the CDR3 is TGTGCCAGCAGTGTAACAGGCTCCGATCAGCCCCAGCATTTT. The rearrangement links TRBV27 to TRBJ1-5; D possibly corresponds to TRBD1 (5 bases). CDR3 length equals 14 residues. Trimming removed 5 bases at V and 5 bases at J, with 13 bases between. Germline loops: CDR1 MNHEY, CDR2 SMNVEV (reference sequence).

Only a few counts were recorded for this clone. The genes are TRBV27 and TRBJ2-7; tentative D call: TRBD2 (6 bases). Trimming took 3 bases from V and 3 from J, leaving 9 bases between them. The CDR3 is made up of 13 amino acids. The germline gives CDR1 MNHEY, CDR2 SMNVEV (reference sequence). CDR3 coding DNA: TGTGCCAGCAGTTTGGGGCGGGGCTACGAGCAGTACTTC. Translating it yields CASSLGRGYEQYF.

The V and J genes are TRBV9 and TRBJ2-7, with 11 bases that match TRBD1. In germline, CDR1 is SGDLS, CDR2 YYNGEE. The CDR3 has 15 amino acids. Losses at the gene ends were 3 bases for V and 2 bases for J; bases not matched to a gene: 4. The CDR3 loop reads CASSAGTGGTYEQYF. The CDR3 coding sequence is TGTGCCAGCAGCGCCGGGACAGGGGGAACCTACGAGCAGTACTTC.

This chain uses TRBV6-5 with TRBJ1-1; D call uncertain. Germline V gene sequence: CDR1 MNHEY, CDR2 SVGAGI. V lost 3 bases, J lost 0 bases, and 8 bases lay in between. The CDR3 loop spans 14 amino acids. The CDR3 nucleotides are TGTGCCAGCAGTTATGACGGACTGAACACTGAAGCTTTCTTT. This translates into CASSYDGLNTEAFF.

V is TRBV10-2 and J is TRBJ2-7; D is unclear. The germline V gene encodes CDR1 WSHSY and CDR2 SAAADI. With 5 bases removed from V and 3 bases from J, the gap between germline ends came to 5 bases. The CDR3 contains 11 residues. CDR3 amino acids: CASSPFYEQYF. CDR3 sequence (DNA): TGCGCCAGCAGTCCATTCTACGAGCAGTACTTC.

The J gene is TRBJ1-3, the V gene TRBV7-9, with 8 bases that match TRBD1. V lost 5 bases, J lost 0 bases, and 9 bases stayed unmatched. CDR1 is SEHNR and CDR2 is FQNEAQ in the germline V gene (reference sequence). This CDR3 is built from 17 residues. The DNA for the CDR3 is TGTGCCAGCAGCCCGCTGGGACAGGTTGACTCTGGAAACACCATATATTTT. It translates to CASSPLGQVDSGNTIYF.

The chain has TRBV9 and TRBJ2-2; 10 nucleotides align to TRBD2. J was trimmed by 6 bases and V by 0 bases; bases with no gene match: 8. CDR1 is SGDLS and CDR2 is YYNGEE in the germline V gene. This CDR3 spans 17 amino acids. The CDR3 DNA sequence: TGTGCCAGCAGCGTAGCTAGAGCGGGAGGGTCTCCCGGGGAGCTGTTTTTT. Protein: CASSVARAGGSPGELFF.

CDR3 sequence: CALDPGSGYYTF. CDR3 DNA: TGTGCCCTGGACCCAGGGTCAGGGTACTACACCTTC. The rearrangement uses TRBV30 and TRBJ1-2, with D possibly TRBD1 on 5 matching bases. V lost 8 bases and J lost 10, with 20 bases in between. This CDR3 has 12 residues. Germline V gives CDR1 GTSNPN, CDR2 SVGIG (reference sequence).

This chain connects TRBV4-2 to TRBJ2-7; TRBD2 might be the D (5 bases). CDR1 is LGHNA, CDR2 YNFKEQ, per germline. The V end was cut by 4 bases, the J end by 4 bases, with 20 bases between. The CDR3 is made up of 16 amino acids. In DNA, the CDR3 is TGTGCCAGCAGCCCGAAGGCCCCCGCGGGTCTGTACGAGCAGTACTTC. This gives the protein CASSPKAPAGLYEQYF.

The rearrangement uses TRBV19 and TRBJ2-7, with D maybe TRBD2 (5 bases). Trimming stripped 9 bases from V and 4 bases from J, with 7 bases between. The V gene's germline CDR1 is LNHDA and CDR2 SQIVND (reference sequence). This CDR3 region has 10 residues. CDR3 DNA: TGTGCCAGCCGAGGGTACGAGCAGTACTTC. It translates to CASRGYEQYF.

The V and J genes are TRBV6-6 and TRBJ2-1; TRBD1 or TRBD2 may be the D gene (5 bases each). Germline V gives CDR1 MNHNY, CDR2 SVGAGI (reference sequence). Between the trimmed V and J ends, which lost 0 bases and 8 bases, there was a span of 5 bases. This CDR3 has 12 amino acids. The CDR3 sequence is CASSYSGDEQFF. The CDR3 nucleotides read TGTGCCAGCAGTTACTCGGGGGATGAGCAGTTCTTC.

The rearrangement joins TRBV4-3 to TRBJ2-7, with 7 bases fitting TRBD2. This CDR3 has 18 residues. The germline CDR1 and CDR2 sequences are LGHNA and YSLEER. J gave up 5 bases and V 0 bases, and 16 bases lay outside the gene matches. The CDR3 sequence: CASSQEWGGEGNTNEQYF. The CDR3 DNA reads as TGCGCCAGCAGCCAAGAGTGGGGCGGGGAGGGCAACACCAACGAGCAGTACTTC.

This chain joins TRBV27 and TRBJ2-1; the D gene is possibly TRBD2 (5 bases). Per germline, CDR1 MNHEY and CDR2 SMNVEV (reference sequence). This CDR3 contains 14 residues. The V and J ends lost 3 bases and 7 bases respectively, with 13 bases between them. The CDR3 DNA is TGTGCCAGCAGTTTTGGACCTCGAGGGAATGAGCAGTTCTTC. It yields the protein CASSFGPRGNEQFF.

The J gene is TRBJ1-6, the V gene TRBV28, with a possible D match to TRBD1 (5 bases). V lost 2 bases and J 6 bases, leaving 8 bases between the germline ends. The CDR3 has 14 amino acids. CDR1 and CDR2 from the germline V gene are MDHEN and SYDVKM. For the CDR3, the DNA is TGTGCCAGCAGTTTACCCGACAGTAATTCACCCCTCCACTTT. Residues: CASSLPDSNSPLHF. The variable domain in full, with the rest retrieved from reference TRBV28 and TRBJ1-6, is DVKVTQSSRYLVKRTGEKVFLECVQDMDHENMFWYRQDPGLGLRLIYFSYDVKMKEKGDIPEGYSVSREKKERFSLILESASTNQTSMYLCASSLPDSNSPLHFGNGTRLTVT.